Included here is one TCR beta chain sequence, with context. No antigen is known for it. The entry originates in a study of cytomegalovirus exposure and HLA in healthy donors. Study findings and constraints: There were several of the most significant clusters that appeared linked to common viral pathogens in a later analysis. The HLA-A and HLA-B alleles of most subjects were reportedly predicted accurately from TCR beta sequences.

This CDR3 comprises 14 residues. Trimming left V 3 bases short and J 10 bases short, with 17 bases between. CDR1 is MNHEY, CDR2 SMNVEV, per germline (reference sequence). Use of 60 Vbeta and 13 Jbeta primers characterized the PCR. Sequenced by immunoSEQ multiplex PCR; TCRdb stores in-frame clones only, minus some. The sample consists of about 130,000 clones, just under 80% of them appearing once. The chain joins TRBV27 to TRBJ2-3; tentative D call: TRBD2 (5 bases). Sequencing used PBMCs. This clonotype was sampled from a man younger than 45 in good health and CMV-seronegative. This chain's CDR3 is CASSFLPTKSAQYF. The CDR3 DNA follows: TGTGCCAGCAGTTTCCTCCCGACTAAGTCGGCGCAGTATTTT.